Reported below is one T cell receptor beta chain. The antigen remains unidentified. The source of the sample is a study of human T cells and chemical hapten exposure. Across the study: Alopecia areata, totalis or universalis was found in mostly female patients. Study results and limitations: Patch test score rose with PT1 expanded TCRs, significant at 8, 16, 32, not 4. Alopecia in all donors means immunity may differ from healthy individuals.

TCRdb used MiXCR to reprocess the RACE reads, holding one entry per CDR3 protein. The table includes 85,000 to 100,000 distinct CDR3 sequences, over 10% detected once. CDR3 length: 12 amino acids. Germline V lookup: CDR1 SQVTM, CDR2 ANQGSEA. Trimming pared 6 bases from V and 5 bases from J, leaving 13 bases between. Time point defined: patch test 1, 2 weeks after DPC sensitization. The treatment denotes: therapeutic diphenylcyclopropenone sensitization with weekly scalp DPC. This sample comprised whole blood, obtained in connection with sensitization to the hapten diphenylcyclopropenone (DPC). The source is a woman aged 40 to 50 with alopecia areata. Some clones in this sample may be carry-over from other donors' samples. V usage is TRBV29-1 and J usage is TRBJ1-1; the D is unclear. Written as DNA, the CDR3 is TGCAGCGTCGGTCCAGGAAGGACTGAAGCTTTCTTT. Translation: CSVGPGRTEAFF.